This entry lists 26 T cell receptor beta chains sequenced from one sample in a study of cytomegalovirus exposure and HLA in healthy donors. PCR employed 60 Vbeta and 13 Jbeta primers. Assay used: immunoSEQ multiplex PCR; TCRdb lists only in-frame clones, some missing. Among 100,000 to 150,000 clones listed, roughly 82% were seen once. Sequenced sample: PBMCs. These receptors were obtained from a human donor in good health.

In its sample, this clone was seen a few times. This sequence joins TRBV7-4 and TRBJ2-7; the match to TRBD1 covers 10 bases. The V gene end was trimmed by 4 bases and the J gene end by 2 bases; junction bases not matched to a gene: 5. Germline CDR1 reads SGHVT; CDR2 reads SQSDAQ. The CDR3 is 15 residues long. The CDR3 region has the DNA TGTGCCAGCAGCTCCGGGACAGGGGATCCCTACGAGCAGTACTTC. Translated, it gives CASSSGTGDPYEQYF.

This clone was picked up a small number of times. This sample includes further DNA sequences coding for the same CDR3. The chain employs TRBV29-1 and TRBJ1-3, with unresolved D. The CDR3 is made up of 12 amino acids. The germline V gene encodes CDR1 SQVTM and CDR2 ANQGSEA. V lost 5 bases, J lost 0 bases, and 5 bases lay in between. The CDR3 spells CSVRDSGNTIYF. The CDR3 DNA sequence: TGCAGCGTTCGGGACTCTGGAAACACCATATATTTT.

This chain links TRBV1 with TRBJ2-7; the table names TRBD2, a call not compared with the DNA. TRBV1 is recorded as a pseudogene. This CDR3 comprises 16 residues. This CDR3 is CTSSQRGLPYSYEQYF. In nucleotides, the CDR3 is TGCACCAGCAGCCAAAGGGGACTACCCTACTCCTACGAGCAGTACTTC.

This rearrangement joins TRBV5-1 to TRBJ2-5; no clear D gene. The CDR3 covers 12 residues. V lost 2 bases to trimming and J lost 5 bases, with 7 bases between them. Germline values: CDR1 SGHRS, CDR2 YFSETQ. The CDR3 is CASSFPSETQYF. CDR3 nucleotides: TGCGCCAGCAGCTTTCCCAGTGAGACCCAGTACTTC.

J is TRBJ2-7 and V is TRBV15; TRBD1 aligns across 9 bases. This CDR3 is 14 amino acids long. V was clipped by 3 bases and J by 7 bases; unmatched bases: 7. Germline lookup yields CDR1 LNHNV and CDR2 YYDKDF (reference sequence). The CDR3 region is CATSRDRGSREQYF. Written as DNA, the CDR3 is TGTGCCACCAGCAGGGACAGGGGATCTCGGGAGCAGTACTTC.

This rearrangement joins TRBV7-2 to TRBJ2-7; TRBD1 matches at 9 bases. V lost 2 bases and J lost 5; bases outside the gene matches: 4. There are 14 residues in the CDR3. Germline loops: CDR1 SGHTA, CDR2 FQGNSA. CDR3 nucleotides: TGTGCCAGCAGCTTAACTGGGACAGGGCACGAGCAGTACTTC. It translates to CASSLTGTGHEQYF.

The chain links TRBV6-1 to TRBJ1-4; TRBD1 is a possible D gene (5 bases). This CDR3 region has 14 residues. Trimming cost V 5 bases and J 2 bases, with 9 bases left between them. Germline V gene data show CDR1 as MNHNS and CDR2 as SASEGT. CDR3 sequence: CASSSGSTNEKLFF. DNA for the CDR3: TGTGCCAGCAGTTCAGGGTCGACTAATGAAAAACTGTTTTTT.

This clone was recorded once. The gene calls are TRBV7-2 and TRBJ1-5; D is undetermined. V shed 5 bases and J shed 2 bases, with 7 bases lying between them. From germline, CDR1 is SGHTA and CDR2 FQGNSA. This CDR3 has 13 amino acids. DNA for the CDR3: TGTGCCAGCAGCGTCCGAGGCAATCAGCCCCAGCATTTT. Its protein product is CASSVRGNQPQHF.

This clone is medium-sized. J is TRBJ2-5 and V is TRBV4-2; weak D call: TRBD2 (6 bases). The CDR3 has 15 residues. V lost 4 bases and J lost 5, with 17 bases in between. Germline CDR1 and CDR2: LGHNA and YNFKEQ. As DNA, the CDR3 is TGTGCCAGCAGCCGGGAGACGGGAGTGTATGAGACCCAGTACTTC. Amino acids: CASSRETGVYETQYF.

This clone has just one count. The V gene is TRBV5-1, the J gene TRBJ2-5; no clear D gene. The germline gives CDR1 SGHRS, CDR2 YFSETQ. The CDR3 contains 17 residues. Trimming stripped 0 bases from V and 0 bases from J, with 15 bases between. CDR3 region: CASSLGPTASNQETQYF. DNA of the CDR3: TGCGCCAGCAGCTTGGGTCCCACCGCGTCTAACCAAGAGACCCAGTACTTC.

The chain combines TRBV10-3 with TRBJ1-2, with D uncertain. V gave up 8 bases and J gave up 3 bases, with 13 bases separating them. CDR1 ENHRY and CDR2 SYGVKD come from the germline V gene. This CDR3 has 13 residues. CDR3 nucleotide sequence: TGTGCCATCGGGCGGCCCGGGGACTATGGCTACACCTTC. This sequence encodes CAIGRPGDYGYTF.

CDR3: CASTGSGAGAYEQYF. CDR3 nucleotides: TGTGCCAGCACGGGGTCAGGCGCGGGTGCATACGAGCAGTACTTC. V gene TRBV6-1 combines with J gene TRBJ2-7; D is perhaps TRBD2 (5 bases). The CDR3 is 15 residues long. From germline, CDR1 is MNHNS and CDR2 SASEGT. The V end was cut by 7 bases, the J end by 4 bases, with 20 bases between.

The V and J genes are TRBV28 and TRBJ2-1; TRBD2 agrees at 10 bases. CDR1 MDHEN and CDR2 SYDVKM come from the germline V gene. The CDR3 length is 15 residues. With V trimmed by 1 base and J by 10 bases, 7 bases remained unmatched. CDR3 sequence (DNA): TGTGCCAGCAGTTTATTAATAGCGGGAGGACGCGAGCAGTTCTTC. It is translated as CASSLLIAGGREQFF.

Only a few counts were recorded for this clone. This chain joins TRBV2 and TRBJ2-5, with D perhaps TRBD2 (5 bases). The J call may be incorrect, as the DNA end agrees better with TRBJ2-7. Germline V gene sequence: CDR1 SNHLY, CDR2 FYNNEI. This CDR3 region has 14 residues. Here the CDR3 reads CASRAGSTSYEQYF. In DNA, the CDR3 is TGTGCCAGCAGGGCGGGCAGCACTTCCTACGAGCAGTACTTC.

V is TRBV7-9 and J is TRBJ2-2, with D possibly matching TRBD2 (5 bases). The CDR3 totals 16 residues. CDR1 SEHNR and CDR2 FQNEAQ come from the germline V gene (reference sequence). Trimming removed 5 bases from V and 0 bases from J, with 13 bases in between. In nucleotides, the CDR3 is TGTGCCAGCAGCCCCCATCGGACTGCGAACACCGGGGAGCTGTTTTTT. Protein: CASSPHRTANTGELFF.

The chain joins TRBV18 to TRBJ2-4, with TRBD1 as a possible D gene (6 bases). The germline V gene has CDR1 KGHSH and CDR2 LQKENI. V gave up 2 bases and J gave up 0 bases, with 17 bases separating them. CDR3 size: 18 residues. For the CDR3, the DNA is TGTGCCAGCTCACCATACAGTCCCGGGACATTAGCCAAAAACATTCAGTACTTC. Encoded protein: CASSPYSPGTLAKNIQYF.

This chain joins TRBV19 and TRBJ2-4, with a tentative D call TRBD1 (5 bases). The V end lost 5 bases, the J end lost 0 bases, and 17 bases lay between the germline ends. The CDR3 runs 17 residues. Germline-derived CDR1 and CDR2 are LNHDA and SQIVND (reference sequence). The CDR3 DNA sequence: TGTGCCAGTAGTCCCTCCCCCAGGGTCCTAGCCAAAAACATTCAGTACTTC. This encodes CASSPSPRVLAKNIQYF.

V gene TRBV6-1 combines with J gene TRBJ1-3; D uncertain. V shed 6 bases and J shed 0 bases, with 12 bases lying between them. Per germline, CDR1 MNHNS and CDR2 SASEGT. The CDR3 extends over 15 amino acids. The CDR3 DNA reads TGTGCCAGCAGGGCCAGACATAGCTCTGGAAACACCATATATTTT. Amino acids: CASRARHSSGNTIYF.

The rearrangement uses TRBV11-3 and TRBJ2-3, with D possibly being TRBD2 (5 bases). CDR3 length: 14 residues. V was trimmed by 0 bases and J by 9 bases, leaving 13 bases between them. Per the germline V gene, CDR1 is SGHNT and CDR2 is YENEEA. CDR3 nucleotides: TGTGCCAGCAGCTTAGAGGCGGGTCCCGGGACGCAGTATTTT. Translated: CASSLEAGPGTQYF.

J is TRBJ1-4 and V is TRBV5-6; D unclear. This CDR3 is 15 amino acids long. Deletions cut 1 base from V and 4 bases from J, with 11 bases between. Germline V gene sequence: CDR1 SGHDT, CDR2 YYEEEE. The CDR3 DNA sequence: TGTGCCAGCAGCTTGAGAGGAGGGATTAATGAAAAACTGTTTTTT. This codes for CASSLRGGINEKLFF. The variable domain in full, with the rest retrieved from reference TRBV5-6 and TRBJ1-4, is DAGVTQSPTHLIKTRGQQVTLRCSPKSGHDTVSWYQQALGQGPQFIFQYYEEEERQRGNFPDRFSGHQFPNYSSELNVNALLLGDSALYLCASSLRGGINEKLFFGSGTQLSVL.

This rearrangement joins TRBV28 to TRBJ2-3, with 7 bases fitting TRBD1. This CDR3 is 16 amino acids long. V trimming: 5 bases; J trimming: 3 bases; junction bases outside the gene matches: 11. Germline CDR1 is MDHEN and CDR2 is SYDVKM. The CDR3 nucleotides are TGTGCCAGCAGTCAGAGACAGGGTGGGACGACAGATACGCAGTATTTT. Protein: CASSQRQGGTTDTQYF.

The chain uses TRBV7-2 and TRBJ2-1; 8 bases are a match to TRBD1. The J segment lost 6 bases and the V segment lost 7 bases, leaving 14 bases of the junction unmatched. The CDR3 runs 16 residues. The germline V gene has CDR1 SGHTA and CDR2 FQGNSA. In DNA form, the CDR3 reads TGTGCCAGCACCCCTCAGGGACAGGACTTACTCAATGAGCAGTTCTTC. Its translation is CASTPQGQDLLNEQFF.

Written as DNA, the CDR3 is TGTGCCAGCAGTGAAGCACCTACAGCCAACTATGGCTACACCTTC. Protein sequence: CASSEAPTANYGYTF. The V and J genes are TRBV6-1 and TRBJ1-2; D is unresolved. Germline V lookup: CDR1 MNHNS, CDR2 SASEGT. This CDR3 comprises 15 residues. Trimming shortened V by 0 bases and J by 2 bases, and 10 bases separated the two germline ends.

This sequence joins TRBV5-6 and TRBJ2-2; TRBD2 agrees at 12 bases. The CDR3 extends over 16 amino acids. Per germline, CDR1 SGHDT and CDR2 YYEEEE. The junction had 3 bases not matched to a gene; V was cut back by 1 base and J by 5 bases. In nucleotides, the CDR3 is TGTGCCAGCAGCTTGCGAGGGACTAGCGGGACCGGGGAGCTGTTTTTT. Translated, it gives CASSLRGTSGTGELFF.

CDR3 residues: CASSPTRTGSNEQFF. CDR3 coding DNA: TGTGCCAGCAGCCCCACCAGGACTGGCTCCAATGAGCAGTTCTTC. The J gene is TRBJ2-1, the V gene TRBV7-3; weak D call: TRBD2 (5 bases). Germline V gene sequence: CDR1 SGHTA, CDR2 FQGTGA. Trimming cost V 5 bases and J 6 bases, with 17 bases left between them. This CDR3 is 15 amino acids long.

This chain connects TRBV11-2 to TRBJ2-6; D is unresolved. Trimming took 1 base from V and 0 from J, leaving 13 bases between them. Germline assignment: CDR1 SGHAT and CDR2 FQNNGV. The CDR3 has 18 residues. CDR3: CASSLGYSRRSGANVLTF. In DNA form, the CDR3 reads TGTGCCAGCAGCTTAGGGTACAGTCGACGCTCTGGGGCCAACGTCCTGACTTTC.